The 29 T cell receptor beta chains presented below share a single source sample, sequenced in a study of human T cells and chemical hapten exposure. TCRdb passed the RACE reads through MiXCR, listing each CDR3 protein once. Found here are fewer than 100,000 distinct CDR3 sequences, about 10% of them singletons; the top ten hold around 3.2%. Time point in this sample: patch test 1, 2 weeks after DPC sensitization. Treatment defined: therapeutic diphenylcyclopropenone sensitization with weekly scalp DPC. The sequencing used whole blood, collected in connection with sensitization to the hapten diphenylcyclopropenone (DPC). The origin of the receptors is a woman aged 60-75 years with alopecia areata. Some clones in this sample may be carry-over from other donors' samples.

This clonotype was counted at least ten times. The genes are TRBV20-1 and TRBJ2-6, with D tentatively TRBD2 (5 bases). This CDR3 is 18 amino acids long. Germline CDR1 reads DFQATT; CDR2 reads SNEGSKA (reference sequence). Trimming pared 5 bases from V and 0 bases from J, leaving 20 bases between. The CDR3 here is CSAPGNLAAHSGANVLTF. CDR3 nucleotides: TGCAGTGCTCCCGGGAACTTGGCGGCGCACTCTGGGGCCAACGTCCTGACTTTC.

This chain connects TRBV5-6 to TRBJ1-2; D unclear. The germline CDR1 and CDR2 sequences are SGHDT and YYEEEE. V lost 1 base, J lost 5 bases, and 9 bases lay in between. This CDR3 has 13 residues. The CDR3 DNA is TGTGCCAGCAGCTTGTCTGGTCCTTATGGCTACACCTTC. Its protein product is CASSLSGPYGYTF.

This clonotype appeared many times. The chain links TRBV9 to TRBJ1-1, with D possibly being TRBD1 (5 bases). Germline CDR1 SGDLS, CDR2 YYNGEE. V was clipped by 0 bases and J by 2 bases, with 14 bases between them. The CDR3 is made up of 16 amino acids. The CDR3 protein is CASSVGVSGANTEAFF. In nucleotides, the CDR3 is TGTGCCAGCAGCGTAGGTGTCTCTGGGGCAAACACTGAAGCTTTCTTT.

The rearrangement joins TRBV29-1 to TRBJ1-2; 9 bases fit TRBD1. The CDR3 has 13 residues. Germline trimming cut 3 bases from V and 8 bases from J; bases unmatched to any gene: 7. The V gene's germline CDR1 is SQVTM and CDR2 ANQGSEA. The CDR3 sequence is CSVEGDRVGGYTF. The CDR3, as DNA: TGCAGCGTTGAGGGGGACAGGGTTGGCGGCTACACCTTC.

This clonotype appeared many times. The chain's CDR3 is CASRRGQGYYNSPLHF. CDR3 DNA: TGTGCCAGCAGAAGGGGACAGGGTTATTATAATTCACCCCTCCACTTT. The chain joins TRBV6-6 to TRBJ1-6; 9 bases are a match to TRBD1. The CDR3 is 16 residues long. The germline CDR1 and CDR2 sequences are MNHNY and SVGAGI (reference sequence). The junction had 7 bases not matched to a gene; V was cut back by 6 bases and J by 4 bases.

This clonotype was counted at least ten times. The chain carries TRBV2 and TRBJ1-5; no clear D. V gave up 7 bases and J gave up 4 bases, with 11 bases separating them. The CDR3 totals 13 residues. Per germline, CDR1 SNHLY and CDR2 FYNNEI. CDR3: CASTGRENQPQHF. In DNA form, the CDR3 reads TGTGCCAGCACCGGGAGGGAAAATCAGCCCCAGCATTTT. Full variable domain (rest looked up from reference TRBV2 and TRBJ1-5): EPEVTQTPSHQVTQMGQEVILRCVPISNHLYFYWYRQILGQKVEFLVSFYNNEISEKSEIFDDQFSVERPDGSNFTLKIRSTKLEDSAMYFCASTGRENQPQHFGDGTRLSIL.

This clonotype was counted at least ten times. The chain employs TRBV11-1 and TRBJ2-6; the D is unclear. Germline loops: CDR1 SGHAT, CDR2 FQDESV (reference sequence). This CDR3 is 15 amino acids long. Trimming shortened V by 3 bases and J by 0 bases, and 6 bases separated the two germline ends. CDR3 sequence: CASSFGGSGANVLTF. In DNA form, the CDR3 reads TGTGCCAGCAGCTTCGGTGGCTCTGGGGCCAACGTCCTGACTTTC.

There are many counts of this clonotype. CDR3 sequence reads: CASSLGGQKNYGYTF. DNA of the CDR3: TGTGCCAGCAGCTTGGGGGGACAGAAAAACTATGGCTACACCTTC. V gene TRBV5-6 combines with J gene TRBJ1-2; 7 bases fit TRBD1. V shed 0 bases, J shed 2 bases, and the junction held 4 bases outside the gene matches. Germline CDR1 reads SGHDT; CDR2 reads YYEEEE. The CDR3 spans 15 residues.

This clonotype was found many times. The gene calls are TRBV30 and TRBJ1-3; the D gene is possibly TRBD1 (6 bases). The V gene lost 1 base and the J gene lost 2 bases, with 12 bases spanning the gap. Germline values: CDR1 GTSNPN, CDR2 SVGIG (reference sequence). The CDR3 is 15 residues long. CDR3: CAWSGAGGPGNTIYF. CDR3 nucleotides: TGTGCCTGGAGTGGGGCCGGGGGGCCTGGAAACACCATATATTTT.

This clonotype was counted ten times or more. The chain recombines TRBV5-1 with TRBJ1-2; 9 bases line up with TRBD1. This CDR3 comprises 14 residues. V trimming: 3 bases; J trimming: 3 bases; junction bases outside the gene matches: 3. CDR1 is SGHRS and CDR2 is YFSETQ in the germline V gene. CDR3 in amino acids: CASSSGQGHYGYTF. In nucleotides, the CDR3 is TGCGCCAGCAGCTCGGGACAGGGCCACTATGGCTACACCTTC.

There are many counts of this clonotype. The CDR3 coding sequence is TGTGCCATCAGGAGACAGGGAGTTAATTCACCCCTCCACTTT. It encodes CAIRRQGVNSPLHF. V gene TRBV10-3 combines with J gene TRBJ1-6; 7 bases match TRBD1. V lost 6 bases, J lost 6 bases, and 5 bases stayed unmatched. The germline gives CDR1 ENHRY, CDR2 SYGVKD. The CDR3 has 14 residues.

The rearrangement uses TRBV14 and TRBJ2-1; 7 positions agree with TRBD1. CDR1 and CDR2 from the germline V gene are SGHDN and FVKESK. V shed 6 bases, J shed 2 bases, and the junction held 7 bases outside the gene matches. This CDR3 is 15 amino acids long. CDR3 DNA sequence: TGTGCCAGCAGTCTCGGGGACAGTGCCTACAATGAGCAGTTCTTC. Residues: CASSLGDSAYNEQFF.

This clonotype appeared a few times. The genes are TRBV5-6 and TRBJ2-6; no firm D call. CDR1 is SGHDT, CDR2 YYEEEE, per germline. Trimming shortened V by 4 bases and J by 0 bases, and 2 bases separated the two germline ends. The CDR3 covers 13 residues. CDR3 nucleotides: TGTGCCAGCAGCCTCTCTGGGGCCAACGTCCTGACTTTC. Amino acid sequence: CASSLSGANVLTF.

This chain joins TRBV4-1 and TRBJ2-3; D not resolved. V dropped 1 base and J dropped 9 bases, with 8 bases sitting between them. Germline V gene sequence: CDR1 MGHRA, CDR2 YSYEKL. There are 12 residues in the CDR3. CDR3 amino acids: CASSQAVGTQYF. CDR3 bases: TGCGCCAGCAGCCAAGCTGTCGGAACGCAGTATTTT.

The chain uses TRBV25-1 and TRBJ2-4; D perhaps matches TRBD1 (6 bases). Germline lookup yields CDR1 MGHDK and CDR2 SYGVNS. Trimming left V 5 bases short and J 3 bases short, with 11 bases between. This CDR3 comprises 14 residues. For the CDR3, the DNA is TGTGCCAGCAGTTCGACAGGAAGCAAAAACATTCAGTACTTC. As protein: CASSSTGSKNIQYF. Filled out from reference TRBV25-1 and TRBJ2-4, the complete variable domain reads EADIYQTPRYLVIGTGKKITLECSQTMGHDKMYWYQQDPGMELHLIHYSYGVNSTEKGDLSSESTVSRIRTEHFPLTLESARPSHTSQYLCASSSTGSKNIQYFGAGTRLSVL.

Notes on this clonotype: No conserved phenylalanine or tryptophan ends this CDR3, so it is likely a read error. The DNA is omitted, as the CDR3 cannot be located on it reliably, and the CDR3 follows TCRdb's listing. The chain combines TRBV7-8 with TRBJ2-1; the table assigns TRBD2, which was not confirmed against the DNA. The germline CDR1 and CDR2 sequences are SGHVS and FQNEAQ. The CDR3 has 14 amino acids, counting both end residues. The CDR3 region is CASSSARGGLALSV.

This clonotype was detected ten times or more. CDR3 amino acids: CASSERPQPSSVTQYF. CDR3 in DNA: TGTGCCAGCAGTGAAAGGCCACAGCCCTCTAGCGTGACCCAGTACTTC. The chain uses TRBV6-1 and TRBJ2-5, with D possibly matching TRBD2 (6 bases). V shed 2 bases and J shed 7 bases, with 20 bases lying between them. The V gene's germline CDR1 is MNHNS and CDR2 SASEGT. The CDR3 has 16 residues.

The rearrangement links TRBV6-5 to TRBJ1-3; D not resolved. V was trimmed by 3 bases and J by 0 bases, leaving 6 bases between them. Germline values: CDR1 MNHEY, CDR2 SVGAGI. This CDR3 comprises 14 residues. In DNA, the CDR3 is TGTGCCAGCAGTTATATCGGCTCTGGAAACACCATATATTTT. This translates into CASSYIGSGNTIYF.

This clonotype has only a few counts. This chain links TRBV10-3 with TRBJ2-7; D is possibly TRBD1 or TRBD2 (5 bases each). The germline V gene encodes CDR1 ENHRY and CDR2 SYGVKD. The V gene lost 5 bases and the J gene lost 6 bases, with 17 bases spanning the gap. The CDR3 consists of 14 residues. CDR3 protein: CAISTRGPGLEQYF. CDR3 coding DNA: TGTGCCATCAGTACCCGGGGTCCAGGGCTCGAGCAGTACTTC.

The chain links TRBV10-3 to TRBJ2-7, with D possibly matching TRBD2 (5 bases). Germline values: CDR1 ENHRY, CDR2 SYGVKD. Trimming left V 4 bases short and J 5 bases short, with 15 bases between. The CDR3 consists of 14 residues. The CDR3: CAISGRVAPDEQYF. The CDR3 DNA follows: TGTGCCATCAGTGGGCGGGTGGCCCCGGACGAGCAGTACTTC.

This clonotype has a count of ten or more. This chain connects TRBV10-3 to TRBJ2-2, with D maybe TRBD2 (6 bases). The V gene's germline CDR1 is ENHRY and CDR2 SYGVKD. The CDR3 contains 15 residues. The V and J ends lost 6 bases and 2 bases respectively, with 13 bases between them. This chain's CDR3 is CAISATGGNTGELFF. The CDR3 coding sequence is TGTGCCATCAGCGCGACCGGGGGAAACACCGGGGAGCTGTTTTTT.

This rearrangement joins TRBV5-1 to TRBJ1-1; unclear D gene. Trimming took 0 bases from V and 4 from J, leaving 7 bases between them. The length of the CDR3 is 13 residues. The germline V gene has CDR1 SGHRS and CDR2 YFSETQ. In DNA form, the CDR3 reads TGCGCCAGCAGCTTGGGAGTCAGCACTGAAGCTTTCTTT. As protein: CASSLGVSTEAFF.

This clonotype was detected a few times. CDR3 nucleotides: TGTGCCAGCAGCCAGAGGGGCGCTGAAGCTTTCTTT. Translated, it gives CASSQRGAEAFF. The J gene is TRBJ1-1, the V gene TRBV7-6, with D possibly TRBD1 on 5 matching bases. This CDR3 region has 12 residues. The V and J ends lost 5 bases and 6 bases respectively, with 10 bases between them. Germline V gives CDR1 SGHVS, CDR2 FNYEAQ.

J is TRBJ2-3 and V is TRBV20-1; D remains unclear. Germline lookup yields CDR1 DFQATT and CDR2 SNEGSKA (reference sequence). The CDR3 has 11 amino acids. Trimming pared 0 bases from V and 6 bases from J, leaving 4 bases between. The CDR3 sequence is CSARERDTQYF. DNA of the CDR3: TGCAGTGCTAGAGAGCGGGATACGCAGTATTTT.

This clonotype was seen repeatedly, ten times or more. J is TRBJ2-7 and V is TRBV29-1; perhaps TRBD1 as D (6 bases). Germline loops: CDR1 SQVTM, CDR2 ANQGSEA. The CDR3 is 15 residues long. V was shortened by 8 bases and J by 3 bases, with 23 bases between the two germline ends. CDR3 coding DNA: TGCAGCTTTACAGGGCCGGGACGCCGAAACTACGAGCAGTACTTC. Translation gives CSFTGPGRRNYEQYF.

V gene TRBV12-3 or TRBV12-4 combines with J gene TRBJ2-2, with 8 nucleotides matching TRBD2. This CDR3 is built from 15 residues. After removal of 3 bases from V and 6 bases from J, the junction contained 6 bases not matched to a gene. CDR3 amino acids: CASSFSGLVAGELFF. The CDR3, as DNA: TGTGCCAGCAGTTTCTCGGGACTAGTGGCCGGGGAGCTGTTTTTT.

Many counts were recorded for this clonotype. The chain joins TRBV5-1 to TRBJ2-2; D unclear. The V end lost 4 bases, the J end lost 0 bases, and 10 bases lay between the germline ends. The CDR3 runs 15 residues. Germline CDR1 reads SGHRS; CDR2 reads YFSETQ. The CDR3 is CASSLSPANTGELFF. CDR3 in DNA: TGCGCCAGCAGCCTGTCCCCCGCGAACACCGGGGAGCTGTTTTTT.

This clonotype was counted many times. The V and J genes are TRBV5-4 and TRBJ2-6; D remains ambiguous. The CDR3 is made up of 16 amino acids. Per the germline V gene, CDR1 is SGHNT and CDR2 is YYREEE (reference sequence). V lost 2 bases to trimming and J lost 4 bases, with 13 bases between them. CDR3 sequence: CASSFMVGFGANVLTF. The CDR3 DNA reads as TGTGCCAGCAGCTTTATGGTGGGGTTCGGGGCCAACGTCCTGACTTTC.

This clonotype turned up a few times. The chain joins TRBV2 to TRBJ2-2, with 8 bases lining up with TRBD1. The ends lost 5 bases at V and 6 bases at J; junction bases unmatched: 11. The CDR3 runs to 16 residues. The germline V gene encodes CDR1 SNHLY and CDR2 FYNNEI. In nucleotides, the CDR3 is TGTGCCAGCAGTTCAACTCCGACAGGGGCGGCCGGGGAGCTGTTTTTT. It specifies CASSSTPTGAAGELFF.